This TCR beta chain was recovered during a study of cytomegalovirus exposure and HLA in healthy donors. PCR employed 60 Vbeta and 13 Jbeta primers. Per the original data handling: A later analysis tallied 75 million to 80 million unique TCR beta chains, around 9.9 million of them shared. Method: immunoSEQ multiplex PCR; TCRdb's copy keeps in-frame clones and lacks some. V, J and clone size are those of that table, while D and trimming were read from the DNA. The repertoire holds 150,000 to 200,000 clones, with roughly 79% as singletons. Study-wide results and limits: The study put 160 or so TCR beta chains on its list as cytomegalovirus-associated.

Details on this clone: Antigen unknown.

With V trimmed by 0 bases and J by 4 bases, 4 bases remained unmatched. Germline V gene data show CDR1 as SGHRS and CDR2 as YFSETQ. There are 16 residues in the CDR3. The sequencing sample was made of PBMCs. The TCR comes from a man in his forties in good health and CMV-seropositive. The rearrangement links TRBV5-1 to TRBJ1-5; 10 positions match TRBD1. The DNA for the CDR3 is TGCGCCAGCAGCTTGGCTGGGACAGGGGAAAATCAGCCCCAGCATTTT. As protein: CASSLAGTGENQPQHF.